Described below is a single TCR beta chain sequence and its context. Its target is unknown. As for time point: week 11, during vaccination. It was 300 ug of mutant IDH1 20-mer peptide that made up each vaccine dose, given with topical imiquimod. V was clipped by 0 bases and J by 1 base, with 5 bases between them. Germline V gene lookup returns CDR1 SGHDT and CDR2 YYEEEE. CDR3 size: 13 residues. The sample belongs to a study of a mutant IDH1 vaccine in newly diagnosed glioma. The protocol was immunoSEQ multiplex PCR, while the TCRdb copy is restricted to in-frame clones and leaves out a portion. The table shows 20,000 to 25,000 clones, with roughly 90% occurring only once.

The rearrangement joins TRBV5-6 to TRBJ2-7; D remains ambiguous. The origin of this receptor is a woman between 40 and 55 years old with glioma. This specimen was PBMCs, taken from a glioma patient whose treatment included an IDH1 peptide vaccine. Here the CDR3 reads CASSLVASYEQYF. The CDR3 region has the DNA TGTGCCAGCAGCTTGGTAGCTTCCTACGAGCAGTACTTC.